This TCR beta chain was captured by sequencing in a study of shared clonotypes between healthy human individuals. With V trimmed by 4 bases and J by 1 base, 4 bases remained unmatched. The CDR3 loop spans 15 amino acids. The V gene's germline CDR1 is SGHVS and CDR2 FNYEAQ. Positively selected for CCR7, the CD45RO-negative cells used as naive CD8 cells excluded terminally differentiated effector memory CD45RA+ cells. Nashville, Tennessee was home to all donors, each a Caucasian adult. Deep-level settings were used for running the assay. Produced via immunoSEQ multiplex PCR; TCRdb's table is partial and in-frame only. The sample has hundreds of thousands of clones, 92% seen once.

The sequence derives from a young man in good health. Specimen: naive CD8+ T cells sorted from blood. The rearrangement links TRBV7-6 to TRBJ1-3; 7 bases agree with TRBD1. This CDR3 reads CASSSRQGSGNTIYF. In DNA form, the CDR3 reads TGTGCCAGCAGCTCGCGACAGGGTTCTGGAAACACCATATATTTT.